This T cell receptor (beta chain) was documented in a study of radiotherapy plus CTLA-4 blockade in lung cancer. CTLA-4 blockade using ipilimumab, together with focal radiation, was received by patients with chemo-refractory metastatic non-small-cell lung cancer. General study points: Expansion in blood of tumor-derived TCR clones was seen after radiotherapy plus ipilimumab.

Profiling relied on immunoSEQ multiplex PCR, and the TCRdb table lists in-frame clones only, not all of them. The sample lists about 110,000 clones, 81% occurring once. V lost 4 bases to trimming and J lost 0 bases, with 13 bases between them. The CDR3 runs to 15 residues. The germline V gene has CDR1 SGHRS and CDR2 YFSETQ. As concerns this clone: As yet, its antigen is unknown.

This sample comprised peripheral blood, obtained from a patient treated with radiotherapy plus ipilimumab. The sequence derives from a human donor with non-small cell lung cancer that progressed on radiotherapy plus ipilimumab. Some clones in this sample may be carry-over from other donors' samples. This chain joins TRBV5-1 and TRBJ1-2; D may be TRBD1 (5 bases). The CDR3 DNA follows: TGCGCCAGCAGCCATGGGGACTCCACTAACTATGGCTACACCTTC. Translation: CASSHGDSTNYGYTF.